What follows is one T cell receptor beta chain and its context. There is no known antigen for this receptor. No base quality information exists; no much larger clone differs at one position. This sample was included in a study of blood T cell repertoires in COVID-19 (dated by TCRdb to between 2020 and 2021). Study-level background: Samples covering the acute and convalescent phases of COVID-19 were provided by collaborators in the United States, Italy and Spain. Subjects who had been exposed to COVID-19, were actively infected with it, or had recovered from it provided the deeply sampled blood TCRbeta repertoires that made up the dataset. The samples were drawn from two sources: the first 160 participants of the ongoing ImmuneRACE study, and 950 to 1,500 subjects contributed by 6 global collaborators. Sample metadata almost always included a de-identified subject ID, COVID-19 status, age in years and sex. The material from the prospective study consisted of cDNA or gDNA derived from T cells, B-cell-depleted T cells, or PBMCs. Where available, HLA class I and class II types were taken from metadata supplied by the sample provider and were not determined by assay-based typing. The repertoires were released in a freely available public database intended as a resource for research on the immune response to SARS-CoV-2.

TCRbeta CDR3 regions were amplified from genomic DNA by means of the immunoSEQ Assay, a bias-controlled multiplex PCR. In the original analysis: Nucleated cell counts per sample were estimated from amplification of reference gene primers within the assay. To quantify the absolute abundance of each unique TCRbeta CDR3 rearrangement, sequence reads were collapsed and filtered. For each sample, productive Simpson clonality was calculated as the square root of Simpson's diversity index over productive rearrangements. TCRdb took over this immuneACCESS table, retaining in-frame rearrangements with V and J assigned. Such tables are incomplete; in checked studies, under half of the missing clones stem from an unresolved V gene, and the remainder is unexplained. That table is the source of V, J and clone size, and D and trimming were worked out from the DNA. For this sample there are around 25,000 clones; around nine tenths appear just once. The ten largest clones add up to around 2.7% of the sample.

The cysteine opens and the phenylalanine closes a CDR3 of 14 amino acids. The kept DNA is CDR3 alone, 42 bases in frame from the first base. V drops 4 bases and J drops 4 bases, leaving 14 bases in between. CDR1 and CDR2 were assigned from the germline V gene (reference sequence) as SGHNT and YYREEE. Whole blood was collected in K2EDTA tubes by collaborating institutions according to the institutions' own protocols. For TCRbeta analysis, collaborators shipped samples in one of three forms: frozen whole blood, isolated PBMCs, or DNA extracted from either of those sample types. What the work shows at the level of the full study, not this receptor alone: How much clinical and demographic metadata was included differed by source and by participant, and the metadata was provided uncurated.

This clonotype originated in a human donor in a cohort sampled during active COVID-19. The V gene is TRBV5-4 and the J gene is TRBJ1-1; a tentative D match to TRBD1 spans 5 bases. Sequencing was performed on peripheral blood. The nucleotide sequence reads TGTGCCAGCAGCCCGGGTGGGAGGGGCACTGAAGCTTTCTTT. It translates to CASSPGGRGTEAFF.